This TCR beta chain came from a study of cytomegalovirus exposure and HLA in healthy donors. In the PCR, 60 Vbeta and 13 Jbeta primers were used. How the authors handled the data: In a later analysis, of roughly 73 million unique beta chains, approximately 10 million appeared in at least two donors. The repertoire was sequenced with immunoSEQ multiplex PCR; TCRdb's copy has only in-frame clones and lacks some. The DNA was the basis for D and trimming; V, J and clone size are from that table. The sample shows some 240,000 clones, around 90% of them seen only once. About this clone itself: Its antigen is unknown.

CDR1 is MNHEY and CDR2 is SVGAGI in the germline V gene. Deletions cut 0 bases from V and 2 bases from J, with 13 bases between. The CDR3 totals 16 residues. General observations from the study: What a later analysis reportedly showed was that an Asian-associated ancestry cluster had fewer N-insertions than the approximately 670-donor mean.

This chain joins TRBV6-5 and TRBJ1-2; weak D call: TRBD1 (6 bases). This sequence originates from a girl aged 2 to 9 in good health and CMV-seronegative. Specimen: PBMCs. For the CDR3, the DNA is TGTGCCAGCAGTTACTCGATCATTGGACAGAACTATGGCTACACCTTC. Amino acids: CASSYSIIGQNYGYTF.